This T cell receptor beta chain was sequenced for a study of cytomegalovirus exposure and HLA in healthy donors. This clone appeared once. Trimming pared 8 bases from V and 10 bases from J, leaving 27 bases between. Germline CDR1 reads LNHNV; CDR2 reads YYDKDF (reference sequence). The CDR3 has 15 amino acids. Assay used: immunoSEQ multiplex PCR; TCRdb lists only in-frame clones, some missing. This table holds some 90,000 clones, about 90% found once. Input material: PBMCs. This receptor was taken from a young man in good health and CMV-seropositive. This chain uses TRBV15 with TRBJ2-7; perhaps TRBD1 as D (5 bases). The CDR3, as DNA: TGTGCCACCCGGCCGGGTGGGGCCCGGGCAACGCAACAGTACTTC. Translating gives CATRPGGARATQQYF.